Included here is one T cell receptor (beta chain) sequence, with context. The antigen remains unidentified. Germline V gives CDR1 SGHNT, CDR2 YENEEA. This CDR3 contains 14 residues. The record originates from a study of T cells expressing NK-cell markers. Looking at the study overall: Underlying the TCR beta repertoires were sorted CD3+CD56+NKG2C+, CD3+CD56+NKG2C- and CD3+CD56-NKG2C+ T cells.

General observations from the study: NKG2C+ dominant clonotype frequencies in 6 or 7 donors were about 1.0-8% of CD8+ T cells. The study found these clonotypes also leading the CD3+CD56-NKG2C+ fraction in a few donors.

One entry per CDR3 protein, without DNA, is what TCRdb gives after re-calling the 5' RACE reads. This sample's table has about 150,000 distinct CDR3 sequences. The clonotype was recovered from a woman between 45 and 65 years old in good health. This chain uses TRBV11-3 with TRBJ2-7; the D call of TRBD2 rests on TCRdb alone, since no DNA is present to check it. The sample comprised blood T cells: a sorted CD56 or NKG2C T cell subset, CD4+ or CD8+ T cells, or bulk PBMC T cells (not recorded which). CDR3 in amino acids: CARRGGRASYEQYF.